The rows below give T cell receptor beta chains drawn from one sample of a study of a mutant IDH1 vaccine in newly diagnosed glioma. Measured with immunoSEQ multiplex PCR; TCRdb has only the in-frame clones, and not every one. Altogether some 55,000 clones are present, 90% being singletons, with the ten largest covering about 4.2%. Antigen specificity for these receptors is unknown. The specimen comprised PBMCs, sampled from a glioma patient whose treatment included an IDH1 peptide vaccine. Receptor source: a middle-aged woman with glioma. Both conserved end residues are part of each CDR3. A D gene is named only where the DNA matches it firmly. Clone sizes are given selectively: once, few, many, or a class where the clone is expanded.

V gene,clone size,J gene,D gene,CDR3 protein,CDR3 DNA
TRBV25-1,-,TRBJ1-2,TRBD1,CASSVLGTGSGYTF,TGTGCCAGCAGTGTCCTAGGGACAGGGTCGGGCTACACCTTC
TRBV14,-,TRBJ1-1,-,CASSQDGGQAFF,TGTGCCAGCAGCCAAGACGGGGGTCAAGCTTTCTTT
TRBV14,-,TRBJ2-3,TRBD2,CASSQKMVLAGQTDTQYF,TGTGCCAGCAGCCAAAAAATGGTACTAGCGGGGCAAACAGATACGCAGTATTTT
TRBV10-3,-,TRBJ2-7,-,CAISGGAREAYEQYF,TGTGCCATCAGTGGGGGAGCGAGGGAGGCCTACGAGCAGTACTTC
TRBV19,-,TRBJ1-2,-,CASMAGEGPYGYTF,TGTGCCAGCATGGCAGGGGAAGGTCCTTATGGCTACACCTTC
TRBV9,few,TRBJ1-1,-,CASSVSGTTEAFF,TGTGCCAGCAGCGTAAGCGGGACGACTGAAGCTTTCTTT
TRBV2,-,TRBJ2-5,-,CASRGRQVQETQYF,TGTGCCAGCAGGGGGAGACAGGTTCAAGAGACCCAGTACTTC
TRBV27,-,TRBJ1-5,-,CASSSERTGPGPQHF,TGTGCCAGCAGTTCAGAAAGGACGGGCCCGGGGCCCCAGCATTTT
TRBV15,few,TRBJ2-7,-,CATSRSTGPAYEQYF,TGTGCCACCAGCAGGAGCACCGGGCCCGCCTACGAGCAGTACTTC
TRBV4-3,once,TRBJ2-1,TRBD1,CASSQDGQGGSHEQFF,TGCGCCAGCAGCCAAGATGGACAGGGTGGTAGCCATGAGCAGTTCTTC
TRBV19,-,TRBJ1-1,TRBD1,CASRSGTGALNTEAFF,TGTGCCAGTCGCTCGGGGACAGGGGCCTTGAACACTGAAGCTTTCTTT
TRBV2,-,TRBJ1-5,-,CASSELTVGQPQHF,TGTGCCAGCAGTGAACTGACAGTGGGTCAGCCCCAGCATTTT
TRBV6-5,-,TRBJ1-5,-,CASRDGSLSSQPQHF,TGTGCCAGCAGGGACGGATCTCTTAGCAGTCAGCCCCAGCATTTT
TRBV10-3,-,TRBJ2-7,TRBD2,CAIRGALAGYEQYF,TGTGCCATCAGGGGGGCGCTAGCGGGCTACGAGCAGTACTTC
TRBV25-1,once,TRBJ2-5,-,CASSGGQRVYQETQYF,TGTGCCAGCAGTGGGGGGCAGAGAGTGTACCAAGAGACCCAGTACTTC
TRBV14,few,TRBJ1-1,TRBD1,CASSLLIGTERNTEAFF,TGTGCCAGCAGCCTCCTGATAGGGACAGAACGAAACACTGAAGCTTTCTTT
TRBV5-4,-,TRBJ1-3,-,CASSPDARLSGNTIYF,TGTGCCAGCAGCCCTGATGCCAGACTCTCTGGAAACACCATATATTTT
TRBV11-2,-,TRBJ2-1,-,CASSPSLSYNEQFF,TGTGCCAGCAGCCCTTCTCTCTCCTACAATGAGCAGTTCTTC
TRBV6-4,-,TRBJ2-1,-,CASSESLGLNNEQFF,TGTGCCAGCAGTGAAAGTCTCGGACTAAACAATGAGCAGTTCTTC
TRBV13,few,TRBJ2-7,-,CASSLRAGTYEQYF,TGTGCCAGCAGCTTACGTGCGGGGACCTACGAGCAGTACTTC
TRBV12-2,-,TRBJ1-1,-,CASRFSYWGMNTEAFF,TGTGCAAGTCGCTTCTCTTATTGGGGGATGAACACTGAAGCTTTCTTT
TRBV6-1,-,TRBJ2-7,-,CASSVGTGEQYF,TGTGCCAGCAGTGTAGGAACGGGCGAGCAGTACTTC
TRBV6-5,-,TRBJ1-5,-,CASSYGSNQPQHF,TGTGCCAGCAGTTACGGTAGCAATCAGCCCCAGCATTTT
TRBV7-9,-,TRBJ1-2,-,CASRPSGGDGYTF,TGTGCCAGCAGACCTTCGGGGGGAGATGGCTACACCTTC
TRBV21-1,-,TRBJ2-7,-,CASSPGGTGGKYEQYF,TGTGCCAGCAGCCCCGGGGGCACAGGGGGCAAATACGAGCAGTACTTC
TRBV6-6,-,TRBJ2-5,TRBD1,CASSLGQPSSETQYF,TGTGCCAGCAGCCTGGGACAGCCGTCCTCGGAGACCCAGTACTTC
TRBV9,-,TRBJ1-1,-,CASSVEGPNTEAFF,TGTGCCAGCAGCGTGGAGGGCCCGAACACTGAAGCTTTCTTT
TRBV6-1,-,TRBJ1-2,-,CASRFGQTNYGYTF,TGTGCCAGCAGGTTCGGACAGACTAACTATGGCTACACCTTC
TRBV18,-,TRBJ1-2,-,CASSPGQVYGYTF,TGTGCCAGCTCACCAGGGCAGGTCTATGGCTACACCTTC
TRBV6-1,-,TRBJ2-1,TRBD1,CASTQGASIGEQFF,TGTGCCAGCACACAGGGGGCGTCAATAGGTGAGCAGTTCTTC
TRBV7-9,-,TRBJ1-2,-,CASSHLRGGSYGYTF,TGTGCCAGCAGCCACCTACGGGGCGGATCCTATGGCTACACCTTC
TRBV6-5,-,TRBJ1-5,-,CASRRDPWQPQHF,TGTGCCAGCAGACGTGACCCCTGGCAGCCCCAGCATTTT
TRBV2,-,TRBJ2-7,-,CASKKGITDPPYF,TGTGCCAGCAAAAAGGGGATCACCGATCCACCGTACTTC
TRBV19,-,TRBJ1-2,-,CASSVDSFYGYTF,TGTGCCAGTAGTGTCGACAGCTTCTATGGCTACACCTTC
TRBV7-9,-,TRBJ2-7,-,CASSLGSDLVDYF,TGTGCCAGCAGCTTAGGTTCCGACCTCGTGGATTACTTC
TRBV19,-,TRBJ1-1,-,CASGPTGREGLWRNTEAFF,TGTGCCAGTGGCCCCACGGGCAGGGAAGGCCTCTGGCGGAACACTGAAGCTTTCTTT
TRBV9,-,TRBJ1-1,TRBD1,CASSVGGGTGTEAFF,TGTGCCAGCAGCGTAGGTGGGGGGACAGGAACTGAAGCTTTCTTT
TRBV5-1,-,TRBJ2-7,-,CASSTGGTGPDEQYF,TGCGCCAGCAGCACCGGCGGGACGGGGCCGGACGAGCAGTACTTC
TRBV5-1,-,TRBJ1-2,-,CASSVSGTSNYGYTF,TGCGCCAGCAGCGTTTCAGGGACGTCTAACTATGGCTACACCTTC
TRBV6-5,-,TRBJ1-2,-,CASSYSGVYGYTF,TGTGCCAGCAGTTACTCCGGGGTCTATGGCTACACCTTC
TRBV2,-,TRBJ1-2,TRBD1,CASSEDRGYGYTF,TGTGCCAGCAGTGAGGACAGGGGCTATGGCTACACCTTC
TRBV6-1,-,TRBJ2-5,TRBD2,CASSVGLAGLETQYF,TGTGCCAGCAGTGTTGGACTAGCGGGGTTAGAGACCCAGTACTTC
TRBV25-1,-,TRBJ1-1,TRBD1,CASSDDRGITEAFF,TGTGCCAGCAGTGACGACAGGGGTATCACTGAAGCTTTCTTT